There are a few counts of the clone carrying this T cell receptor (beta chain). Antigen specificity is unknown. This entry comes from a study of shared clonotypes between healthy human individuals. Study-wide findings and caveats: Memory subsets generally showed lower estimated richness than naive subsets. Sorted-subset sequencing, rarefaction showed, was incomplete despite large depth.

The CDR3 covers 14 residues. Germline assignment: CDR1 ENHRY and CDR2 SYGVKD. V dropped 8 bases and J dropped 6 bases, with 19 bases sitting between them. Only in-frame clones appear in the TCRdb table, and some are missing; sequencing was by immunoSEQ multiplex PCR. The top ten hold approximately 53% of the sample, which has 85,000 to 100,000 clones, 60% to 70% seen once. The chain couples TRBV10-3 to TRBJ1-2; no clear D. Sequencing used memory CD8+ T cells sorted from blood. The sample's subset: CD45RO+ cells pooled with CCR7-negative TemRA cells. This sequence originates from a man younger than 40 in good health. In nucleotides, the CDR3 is TGTGCCATCGCTTCTCTGTTCGGGGTGGATGGCTACACCTTC. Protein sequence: CAIASLFGVDGYTF.